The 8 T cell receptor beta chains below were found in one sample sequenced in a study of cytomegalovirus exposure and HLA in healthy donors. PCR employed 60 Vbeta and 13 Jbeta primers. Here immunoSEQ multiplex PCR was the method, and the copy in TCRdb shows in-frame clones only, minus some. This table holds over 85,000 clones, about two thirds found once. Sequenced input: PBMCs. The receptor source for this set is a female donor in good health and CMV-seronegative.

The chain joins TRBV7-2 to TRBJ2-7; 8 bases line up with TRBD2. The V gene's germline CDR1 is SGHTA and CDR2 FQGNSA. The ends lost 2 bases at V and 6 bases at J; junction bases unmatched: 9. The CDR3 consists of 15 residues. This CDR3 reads CASSLRRSGSSEQYF. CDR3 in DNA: TGTGCCAGCAGCTTAAGGAGGAGCGGGAGTAGCGAGCAGTACTTC.

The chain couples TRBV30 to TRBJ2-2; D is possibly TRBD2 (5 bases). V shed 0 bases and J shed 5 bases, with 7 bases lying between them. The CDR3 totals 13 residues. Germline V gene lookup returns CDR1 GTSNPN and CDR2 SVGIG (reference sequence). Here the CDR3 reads CAWSVEGTGELFF. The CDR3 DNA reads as TGTGCCTGGAGTGTAGAGGGTACCGGGGAGCTGTTTTTT.

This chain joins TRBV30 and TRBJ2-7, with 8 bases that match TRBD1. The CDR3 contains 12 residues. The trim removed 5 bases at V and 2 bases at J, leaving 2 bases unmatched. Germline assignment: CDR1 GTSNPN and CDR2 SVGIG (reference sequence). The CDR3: CAWAQGAYEQYF. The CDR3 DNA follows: TGTGCCTGGGCACAGGGGGCCTACGAGCAGTACTTC.

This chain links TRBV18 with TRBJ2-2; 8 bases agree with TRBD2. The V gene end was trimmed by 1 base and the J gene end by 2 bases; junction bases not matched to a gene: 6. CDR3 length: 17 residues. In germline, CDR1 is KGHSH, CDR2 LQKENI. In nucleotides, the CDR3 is TGTGCCAGCTCACCACAGGGTAGCGGGACCAACACCGGGGAGCTGTTTTTT. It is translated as CASSPQGSGTNTGELFF. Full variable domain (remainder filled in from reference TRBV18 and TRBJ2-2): NAGVMQNPRHLVRRRGQEARLRCSPMKGHSHVYWYRQLPEEGLKFMVYLQKENIIDESGMPKERFSAEFPKEGPSILRIQQVVRGDSAAYFCASSPQGSGTNTGELFFGEGSRLTVL.

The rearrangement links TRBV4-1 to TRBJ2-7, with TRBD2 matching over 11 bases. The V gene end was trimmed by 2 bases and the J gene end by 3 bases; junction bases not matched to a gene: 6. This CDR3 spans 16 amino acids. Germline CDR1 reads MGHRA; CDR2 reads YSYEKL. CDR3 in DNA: TGCGCCAGCAGCCAAAGCGGGACTAGCGGCTTCTACGAGCAGTACTTC. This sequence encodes CASSQSGTSGFYEQYF.

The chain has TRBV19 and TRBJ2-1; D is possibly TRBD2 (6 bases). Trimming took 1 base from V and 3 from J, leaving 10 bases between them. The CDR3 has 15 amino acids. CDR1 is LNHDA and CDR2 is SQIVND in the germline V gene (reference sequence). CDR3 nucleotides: TGTGCCAGTAGTATAGCGGGAGCCGTCTACAATGAGCAGTTCTTC. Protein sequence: CASSIAGAVYNEQFF.

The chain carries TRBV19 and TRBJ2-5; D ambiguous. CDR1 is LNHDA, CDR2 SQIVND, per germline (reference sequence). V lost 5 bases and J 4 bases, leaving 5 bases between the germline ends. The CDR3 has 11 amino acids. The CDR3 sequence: CASSEAETQYF. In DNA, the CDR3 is TGTGCCAGTAGTGAGGCAGAGACCCAGTACTTC.

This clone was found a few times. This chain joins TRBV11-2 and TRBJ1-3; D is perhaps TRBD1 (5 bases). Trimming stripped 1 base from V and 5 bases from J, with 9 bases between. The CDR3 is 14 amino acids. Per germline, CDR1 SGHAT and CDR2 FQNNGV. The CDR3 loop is CASSLATDRNTIYF. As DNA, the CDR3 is TGTGCCAGCAGCTTAGCGACAGACCGAAACACCATATATTTT. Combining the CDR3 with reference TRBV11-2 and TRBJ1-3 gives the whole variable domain EAGVAQSPRYKIIEKRQSVAFWCNPISGHATLYWYQQILGQGPKLLIQFQNNGVVDDSQLPKDRFSAERLKGVDSTLKIQPAKLEDSAVYLCASSLATDRNTIYFGEGSWLTVV.